Included here is one T cell receptor beta chain sequence, with context. Its antigen remains unknown. The sample is drawn from a study of identical twins. General observations from the study: For cord blood, abundant beta clonotypes had fewer insertions, unlike memory repertoires, which showed none.

Germline CDR1 and CDR2: DFQATT and SNEGSKA (reference sequence). V was clipped by 0 bases and J by 4 bases; unmatched bases: 11. This CDR3 has 19 residues. Template switching supplied a universal primer site; unique molecular identifiers were carried on the cDNA. TCRdb fed the 5' RACE reads into MiXCR, producing one record per CDR3 protein. Among 1.5 million to 2 million distinct CDR3 sequences, 32% were seen once, and the ten largest hold about 0.27%. The clonotype was recovered from a newborn girl in good health. Sequenced: cord blood. The chain is built from TRBV20-1 and TRBJ2-2; 13 bases are a match to TRBD2. The CDR3 DNA follows: TGCAGTGCTAGAGATCAGGGACTAGCGGGAAGGGGTGGCACCGGGGAGCTGTTTTTT. This translates into CSARDQGLAGRGGTGELFF.